This T cell receptor beta chain was captured in a study of siplizumab effects on memory and regulatory T cells. From germline, CDR1 is MGHRA and CDR2 YSYEKL. The CDR3 is made up of 14 amino acids. Trimming left V 3 bases short and J 4 bases short, with 13 bases between. Per sample, about 10^5 TCR templates underwent assay. Sequenced by immunoSEQ multiplex PCR; TCRdb stores in-frame clones only, minus some. Of approximately 48,000 clones detected, about 94% appear once; the ten largest clones hold approximately 17%. The genes are TRBV4-1 and TRBJ2-7; TRBD1 might be the D (5 bases). The TCR comes from a human donor in good health. The sequenced sample consisted of CD8+ T cells sorted from blood. The CDR3 DNA is TGCGCCAGCAGCCAGAACCAGGGCCAATACGAGCAGTACTTC. Its protein is CASSQNQGQYEQYF.